The 10 T cell receptor beta chains listed next were all sequenced from one sample in a study of PD-1 blockade in classical Hodgkin lymphoma. Time point noted: newly diagnosed, previously untreated cHL patient sample. The protocol was immunoSEQ multiplex PCR, while the TCRdb copy is restricted to in-frame clones and leaves out a portion. Here the sample spans about 20,000 clones, roughly 90% being singletons. The specimen sequenced was peripheral blood mononuclear cells (PBMCs). Receptors originate from a human donor with classical Hodgkin lymphoma.

J is TRBJ2-2 and V is TRBV25-1; D gene unclear. V lost 4 bases to trimming and J lost 4 bases, with 10 bases between them. CDR3 length equals 14 residues. The germline V gene encodes CDR1 MGHDK and CDR2 SYGVNS. The CDR3 DNA sequence: TGTGCCAGCAGTGCCCACGCTGCCACCGGGGAGCTGTTTTTT. This translates into CASSAHAATGELFF.

The rearrangement uses TRBV9 and TRBJ2-2, with 9 bases aligning to TRBD1. Germline assignment: CDR1 SGDLS and CDR2 YYNGEE. Germline trimming cut 3 bases from V and 4 bases from J; bases unmatched to any gene: 7. The CDR3 runs 16 residues. In DNA form, the CDR3 reads TGTGCCAGCAGCGGAACAGGGGGCGCAGGCACCGGGGAGCTGTTTTTT. This sequence encodes CASSGTGGAGTGELFF.

The chain has TRBV10-2 and TRBJ2-7, with TRBD2 matching over 10 bases. This CDR3 comprises 15 residues. Unmatched junction bases numbered 12, after V lost 8 bases and J lost 5 bases. CDR1 and CDR2 (germline): WSHSY, SAAADI. The CDR3 region has the DNA TGCGCCAGCTCTAGGACCCCCGGACTAGCGGACGAGCAGTACTTC. This codes for CASSRTPGLADEQYF.

J is TRBJ2-2 and V is TRBV28; a possible D gene is TRBD2 (5 bases). Per the germline V gene, CDR1 is MDHEN and CDR2 is SYDVKM. Trimming left V 5 bases short and J 7 bases short, with 14 bases between. CDR3 length equals 14 residues. As DNA, the CDR3 is TGTGCCAGCAGTAGGGTTCATGGGAGCGGGGAGCTGTTTTTT. Translation gives CASSRVHGSGELFF.

This clone appeared a single time. This chain links TRBV6-6 with TRBJ2-7; tentatively, D is TRBD2 (6 bases). Between the trimmed V and J ends, which lost 8 bases and 2 bases, there was a span of 13 bases. This CDR3 comprises 13 residues. Germline V CDR1 and CDR2: MNHNY, SVGAGI (reference sequence). CDR3 loop: CASCAGPTYEQYF. In DNA, the CDR3 is TGTGCCAGCTGTGCGGGGCCTACCTACGAGCAGTACTTC.

The chain combines TRBV6-1 with TRBJ2-7; D unresolved. Germline CDR1 and CDR2: MNHNS and SASEGT. The CDR3 contains 16 residues. V lost 3 bases and J 1 base, leaving 16 bases between the germline ends. CDR3 residues: CASSENWAGPSYEQYF. CDR3 DNA sequence: TGTGCCAGCAGTGAGAATTGGGCAGGACCATCCTACGAGCAGTACTTC.

V and J are TRBV7-9 and TRBJ1-3; no definite D call. The germline V gene encodes CDR1 SEHNR and CDR2 FQNEAQ (reference sequence). V dropped 1 base and J dropped 7 bases, with 5 bases sitting between them. CDR3 length: 12 residues. CDR3 in amino acids: CASSLELNTIYF. CDR3 coding DNA: TGTGCCAGCAGCTTAGAGCTCAACACCATATATTTT.

The V and J genes are TRBV4-1 and TRBJ2-1, with 7 bases aligning to TRBD2. Germline lookup yields CDR1 MGHRA and CDR2 YSYEKL. The CDR3 sequence is 18 residues long. V lost 1 base and J lost 5; bases outside the gene matches: 14. The CDR3 loop reads CASSQVDLGLAANNEQFF. The CDR3 DNA is TGCGCCAGCAGCCAAGTCGACCTGGGGCTAGCGGCAAACAATGAGCAGTTCTTC.

V usage is TRBV27 and J usage is TRBJ1-1, with D uncertain. This CDR3 is 11 amino acids long. Germline V gives CDR1 MNHEY, CDR2 SMNVEV (reference sequence). Trimming took off 8 bases at V and 6 bases at J, with 10 bases between the two ends. CDR3 region: CASAGSAEAFF. In DNA, the CDR3 is TGTGCCAGCGCCGGTTCGGCTGAAGCTTTCTTT.

The chain uses TRBV30 and TRBJ1-1; D is uncertain. The V end was cut by 3 bases, the J end by 7 bases, with 12 bases between. Per the germline V gene, CDR1 is GTSNPN and CDR2 is SVGIG (reference sequence). The CDR3 runs to 12 residues. DNA for the CDR3: TGTGCCTGGAGACGAGGCACCCATGAAGCTTTCTTT. It codes for CAWRRGTHEAFF.